Below, 32 T cell receptor beta chains from the same sample are listed, as sequenced in a study of PD-1 blockade in mismatch repair-deficient tumors. Data came from immunoSEQ multiplex PCR; TCRdb stores just in-frame clones and leaves some out. The sample has 65,000 to 80,000 clones, approximately 78% seen once. The source was peripheral blood, collected 2 weeks after starting pembrolizumab. These receptor sequences come from an adult with mismatch repair-deficient cancer.

The gene calls are TRBV4-3 and TRBJ1-1; D call uncertain. The V end was cut by 0 bases, the J end by 5 bases, with 7 bases between. The length of the CDR3 is 13 residues. The germline CDR1 and CDR2 sequences are LGHNA and YSLEER. CDR3 DNA sequence: TGCGCCAGCAGCCAAGATCCCCGGACTGAAGCTTTCTTT. Translation: CASSQDPRTEAFF.

The chain joins TRBV29-1 to TRBJ1-4, with no clear D. The CDR3 is made up of 13 amino acids. Per the germline V gene, CDR1 is SQVTM and CDR2 is ANQGSEA. V lost 7 bases, J lost 4 bases, and 13 bases lay in between. The CDR3 DNA reads TGCAGCGCCCTGGCGCAGCATAATGAAAAACTGTTTTTT. It codes for CSALAQHNEKLFF.

Only a few counts were recorded for this clone. The chain is built from TRBV6-6 and TRBJ1-1, with 9 bases that match TRBD1. V lost 0 bases to trimming and J lost 5 bases; unmatched junction nucleotides: 4. Germline V gene sequence: CDR1 MNHNY, CDR2 SVGAGI (reference sequence). CDR3 length: 15 residues. CDR3 amino acids: CASSYSPGQGTEAFF. The CDR3 region has the DNA TGTGCCAGCAGTTACTCACCGGGACAGGGAACTGAAGCTTTCTTT.

The rearrangement joins TRBV6-6 to TRBJ2-3; D is tentatively TRBD1 or TRBD2 (5 bases each). Germline CDR1 is MNHNY and CDR2 is SVGAGI (reference sequence). The CDR3 has 15 amino acids. The V gene lost 2 bases and the J gene lost 0 bases, with 9 bases spanning the gap. The CDR3 is CASSYGTSSTDTQYF. The CDR3 nucleotides are TGTGCCAGCAGTTACGGGACGTCTAGCACAGATACGCAGTATTTT.

The genes are TRBV4-1 and TRBJ2-1; TRBD1 matches at 10 bases. V lost 5 bases to trimming and J lost 6 bases; unmatched junction nucleotides: 10. Per the germline V gene, CDR1 is MGHRA and CDR2 is YSYEKL. CDR3 size: 16 residues. The CDR3 protein is CASSSTGTGAVNEQFF. The CDR3 DNA reads as TGCGCCAGCAGCTCTACCGGGACAGGGGCCGTCAATGAGCAGTTCTTC.

The chain recombines TRBV19 with TRBJ2-5, with 10 bases fitting TRBD2. The V gene's germline CDR1 is LNHDA and CDR2 SQIVND (reference sequence). V lost 2 bases, J lost 2 bases, and 5 bases stayed unmatched. This CDR3 has 16 amino acids. The DNA for the CDR3 is TGTGCCAGTAGTATAACCGGGACTAGCGATCAAGAGACCCAGTACTTC. It codes for CASSITGTSDQETQYF.

CDR3 protein: CASSHSWAGLGGYTF. The CDR3 nucleotides are TGCGCCAGCAGCCATTCTTGGGCAGGGTTAGGTGGCTACACCTTC. The V gene is TRBV4-1, the J gene TRBJ1-2; D may be TRBD1 (5 bases). Germline lookup yields CDR1 MGHRA and CDR2 YSYEKL. This CDR3 has 15 amino acids. Trimming cost V 3 bases and J 7 bases, with 18 bases left between them.

This rearrangement joins TRBV18 to TRBJ1-2; unclear D gene. V lost 2 bases and J 0 bases, leaving 13 bases between the germline ends. The CDR3 has 16 amino acids. CDR1 and CDR2 (germline): KGHSH, LQKENI. The chain's CDR3 is CASSPWAREANYGYTF. CDR3 bases: TGTGCCAGCTCACCATGGGCAAGGGAAGCTAACTATGGCTACACCTTC. Full variable domain (missing parts from reference TRBV18 and TRBJ1-2): NAGVMQNPRHLVRRRGQEARLRCSPMKGHSHVYWYRQLPEEGLKFMVYLQKENIIDESGMPKERFSAEFPKEGPSILRIQQVVRGDSAAYFCASSPWAREANYGYTFGSGTRLTVV.

The chain couples TRBV19 to TRBJ2-1, with 8 bases that match TRBD2. V trimming: 1 base; J trimming: 10 bases; junction bases outside the gene matches: 9. The CDR3 sequence is 15 residues long. The germline V gene has CDR1 LNHDA and CDR2 SQIVND (reference sequence). This CDR3 is CASSIASSGYWEQFF. Written as DNA, the CDR3 is TGTGCCAGTAGTATAGCGTCTAGCGGGTATTGGGAGCAGTTCTTC. Combining the CDR3 with reference TRBV19 and TRBJ2-1 gives the whole variable domain DGGITQSPKYLFRKEGQNVTLSCEQNLNHDAMYWYRQDPGQGLRLIYYSQIVNDFQKGDIAEGYSVSREKKESFPLTVTSAQKNPTAFYLCASSIASSGYWEQFFGPGTRLTVL.

The rearrangement joins TRBV27 to TRBJ1-2; D ambiguous. The V and J ends lost 2 bases and 8 bases respectively, with 27 bases between them. The CDR3 is made up of 18 amino acids. Per the germline V gene, CDR1 is MNHEY and CDR2 is SMNVEV (reference sequence). CDR3 in amino acids: CASSLSWLVSARGSGYTF. DNA for the CDR3: TGTGCCAGCAGTTTAAGTTGGTTGGTGTCCGCCCGGGGATCCGGCTACACCTTC.

The rearrangement joins TRBV14 to TRBJ1-2; TRBD1 matches 8 bases. Unmatched junction bases numbered 9, after V lost 0 bases and J lost 12 bases. This CDR3 comprises 14 residues. CDR1 is SGHDN and CDR2 is FVKESK in the germline V gene. Here the CDR3 reads CASSQEGDDRGNTF. For the CDR3, the DNA is TGTGCCAGCAGCCAAGAGGGAGATGACAGGGGAAACACCTTC.

This clone was recorded once. The rearrangement uses TRBV29-1 and TRBJ2-3; possibly TRBD1 for D (5 bases). This CDR3 is 13 amino acids long. Germline CDR1 reads SQVTM; CDR2 reads ANQGSEA. V shed 3 bases and J shed 2 bases, with 9 bases lying between them. Here the CDR3 reads CSVDKGSTDTQYF. The CDR3 DNA follows: TGCAGCGTTGATAAGGGGTCCACAGATACGCAGTATTTT.

The chain has TRBV7-2 and TRBJ1-3; D may be TRBD1 (6 bases). The ends were cut back, 5 bases at V and 3 bases at J, with 11 bases in the middle. CDR1 is SGHTA and CDR2 is FQGNSA in the germline V gene. The CDR3 totals 14 residues. The CDR3 nucleotides are TGTGCCAGCAGCCCGCAGGGGAATGGAAACACCATATATTTT. It yields the protein CASSPQGNGNTIYF.

In this sample, this clone turned up once. This chain uses TRBV4-2 with TRBJ2-7; D call uncertain. V was clipped by 0 bases and J by 6 bases, with 21 bases between them. Germline V lookup: CDR1 LGHNA, CDR2 YNFKEQ. This CDR3 comprises 17 residues. Here the CDR3 DNA reads TGTGCCAGCAGCCAAGACGAATCTTATATCGTCCCATCCGAGCAGTACTTC. This gives the protein CASSQDESYIVPSEQYF.

The J gene is TRBJ2-1, the V gene TRBV30; TRBD1 agrees at 9 bases. The V and J ends lost 5 bases and 0 bases, in that order; junction bases with no gene match: 2. Germline V gene data show CDR1 as GTSNPN and CDR2 as SVGIG (reference sequence). The CDR3 has 14 residues. For the CDR3, the DNA is TGTGCCTGGGGGACAGGGAGCTCCTACAATGAGCAGTTCTTC. It specifies CAWGTGSSYNEQFF.

V usage is TRBV6-6 and J usage is TRBJ1-2; TRBD1 agrees at 8 bases. Germline CDR1 reads MNHNY; CDR2 reads SVGAGI (reference sequence). CDR3 length: 14 amino acids. V dropped 5 bases and J dropped 7; count of bases not matched to a gene: 9. CDR3 DNA: TGTGCCAGCAGTCCCGGACAGGGTCTCGGTGGCTACACCTTC. It encodes CASSPGQGLGGYTF.

The chain couples TRBV9 to TRBJ2-2; weak D call: TRBD2 (6 bases). Germline V CDR1 and CDR2: SGDLS, YYNGEE. Trimming cost V 5 bases and J 3 bases, with 14 bases left between them. This CDR3 is 15 amino acids long. The CDR3 sequence is CASRPGVRDTGELFF. The CDR3 DNA reads as TGTGCCAGCAGACCGGGAGTGCGTGACACCGGGGAGCTGTTTTTT.

This clone came up once. This chain connects TRBV6-1 to TRBJ2-7; 7 nucleotides agree with TRBD1. Germline CDR1 is MNHNS and CDR2 is SASEGT. Trimming took 5 bases from V and 6 from J; bases not matched to a gene: 10. This CDR3 contains 14 residues. The CDR3 loop is CASSSQGMTTEQYF. In nucleotides, the CDR3 is TGTGCCAGCAGTTCACAGGGGATGACTACCGAGCAGTACTTC.

V usage is TRBV11-3 and J usage is TRBJ1-3, with TRBD1 as a possible D gene (6 bases). The CDR3 runs to 13 residues. V lost 8 bases, J lost 1 base, and 9 bases lay in between. In germline, CDR1 is SGHNT, CDR2 YENEEA. CDR3 nucleotides: TGTGCCAGCTCAACAGGGTCTGGAAACACCATATATTTT. Amino acid sequence: CASSTGSGNTIYF.

J is TRBJ2-2 and V is TRBV27; D gene unclear. The germline V gene has CDR1 MNHEY and CDR2 SMNVEV (reference sequence). The CDR3 covers 13 residues. Trimming removed 5 bases at V and 6 bases at J, with 10 bases between. For the CDR3, the DNA is TGTGCCAGCAGTACACAACGGGCCGGGGAGCTGTTTTTT. Translated: CASSTQRAGELFF.

The V call is TRBV29-1, the J call TRBJ2-1; 7 bases align to TRBD2. From germline, CDR1 is SQVTM and CDR2 ANQGSEA. Losses at the gene ends were 0 bases for V and 3 bases for J; bases not matched to a gene: 8. The CDR3 extends over 16 amino acids. CDR3 residues: CSVEEGSGNYYNEQFF. The CDR3 DNA reads as TGCAGCGTTGAAGAAGGGAGCGGGAACTACTACAATGAGCAGTTCTTC.

V usage is TRBV27 and J usage is TRBJ2-5; D is unresolved. Per germline, CDR1 MNHEY and CDR2 SMNVEV (reference sequence). The CDR3 spans 15 residues. V dropped 1 base and J dropped 5 bases, with 14 bases sitting between them. The CDR3 region is CASSLYQVAMETQYF. CDR3 in DNA: TGTGCCAGCAGTTTATACCAGGTGGCGATGGAGACCCAGTACTTC.

V and J are TRBV18 and TRBJ1-5; 7 positions match TRBD1. J gave up 2 bases and V 6 bases, and 4 bases lay outside the gene matches. This CDR3 is built from 14 residues. Germline V CDR1 and CDR2: KGHSH, LQKENI. The CDR3 DNA reads TGTGCCAGCTCGGAAGGACAGGGCAATCAGCCCCAGCATTTT. Translated: CASSEGQGNQPQHF.

The rearrangement joins TRBV11-1 to TRBJ2-1, with 14 positions matching TRBD2. The V gene end was trimmed by 5 bases and the J gene end by 9 bases; junction bases not matched to a gene: 6. The CDR3 loop spans 15 amino acids. From germline, CDR1 is SGHAT and CDR2 FQDESV (reference sequence). The CDR3 DNA reads TGTGCCAGCAGCACTTACGGACTAGCGGGAGGTGAGCAGTTCTTC. Encoded protein: CASSTYGLAGGEQFF.

The rearrangement links TRBV19 to TRBJ1-5; TRBD1 matches at 11 bases. Germline-derived CDR1 and CDR2 are LNHDA and SQIVND (reference sequence). There are 19 residues in the CDR3. Losses at the gene ends were 10 bases for V and 2 bases for J; bases not matched to a gene: 19. The CDR3 here is CATSPPRDRGFWGNQPQHF. As DNA, the CDR3 is TGTGCCACCTCGCCCCCCCGGGACAGGGGGTTCTGGGGCAATCAGCCCCAGCATTTT.

V gene TRBV5-1 combines with J gene TRBJ1-2; tentative D call: TRBD1 (6 bases). The germline V gene encodes CDR1 SGHRS and CDR2 YFSETQ. The length of the CDR3 is 13 residues. Trimming pared 4 bases from V and 8 bases from J, leaving 15 bases between. CDR3 residues: CASSPGQLEGYTF. CDR3 DNA: TGCGCCAGCAGCCCCGGACAGCTCGAGGGCTACACCTTC.

The V gene is TRBV7-9, the J gene TRBJ1-5, with no clear D. This CDR3 region has 14 residues. Germline V lookup: CDR1 SEHNR, CDR2 FQNEAQ (reference sequence). V lost 4 bases, J lost 5 bases, and 12 bases lay in between. The CDR3, as DNA: TGTGCCAGCAGCTCAGTCAATGTTGATCAGCCCCAGCATTTT. This sequence encodes CASSSVNVDQPQHF.

The chain employs TRBV23-1 and TRBJ2-7; 8 positions agree with TRBD1. TRBV23-1 falls under the ORF class, with uncertain function. This CDR3 has 15 residues. Trimming took 11 bases from V and 0 from J; bases not matched to a gene: 12. CDR3 residues: CAAPRWTGISYEQYF. The DNA for the CDR3 is TGCGCCGCGCCGCGATGGACAGGGATCTCCTACGAGCAGTACTTC.

The chain couples TRBV19 to TRBJ2-1; D is unresolved. This CDR3 is 13 amino acids long. V lost 4 bases, J lost 0 bases, and 4 bases lay in between. Looked up from germline, CDR1 is LNHDA and CDR2 is SQIVND (reference sequence). In nucleotides, the CDR3 is TGTGCCAGTAGTACCCTCTCCTACAATGAGCAGTTCTTC. It encodes CASSTLSYNEQFF.

This clone has more than one count but fewer than ten. V and J are TRBV11-2 and TRBJ2-7; D is unresolved. V gave up 1 base and J gave up 6 bases, with 13 bases separating them. The CDR3 consists of 14 residues. CDR1 is SGHAT and CDR2 is FQNNGV in the germline V gene. DNA of the CDR3: TGTGCCAGCAGCTTAGTTAACAGTTGGCTCGAGCAGTACTTC. Its translation is CASSLVNSWLEQYF.

The rearrangement joins TRBV7-9 to TRBJ2-2; 8 bases align to TRBD2. The CDR3 sequence is 17 residues long. Germline CDR1 is SEHNR and CDR2 is FQNEAQ (reference sequence). The trim removed 1 base at V and 5 bases at J, leaving 9 bases unmatched. For the CDR3, the DNA is TGTGCCAGCAGCTTAGACGGGGTGCGGGAGGAAACCGGGGAGCTGTTTTTT. As protein: CASSLDGVREETGELFF.

J is TRBJ2-3 and V is TRBV5-1, with 8 bases lining up with TRBD1. Germline CDR1 is SGHRS and CDR2 is YFSETQ. J gave up 3 bases and V 2 bases, and 5 bases lay outside the gene matches. This CDR3 has 15 residues. The CDR3 nucleotides are TGCGCCAGCAGCTTATCCGGACAGGGAACAGATACGCAGTATTTT. Encoded protein: CASSLSGQGTDTQYF.